The 20 T cell receptor beta chains below were found in one sample sequenced in a study of blood T cell repertoires in COVID-19. The repertoire was sequenced with immunoSEQ multiplex PCR; TCRdb's copy has only in-frame clones and lacks some. The table records 40,000 to 50,000 clones, about 85% of them present only once. The source material was peripheral blood. These receptors were obtained from a man aged 50 or older with active COVID-19.

This chain joins TRBV7-9 and TRBJ2-3; 7 bases line up with TRBD2. Germline CDR1 and CDR2: SEHNR and FQNEAQ (reference sequence). Unmatched junction bases numbered 8, after V lost 2 bases and J lost 6 bases. The CDR3 contains 15 residues. This CDR3 reads CASSLTSGVLDTQYF. The CDR3 bases are TGTGCCAGCAGCTTAACGAGCGGGGTCTTGGATACGCAGTATTTT.

The CDR3 DNA is TGCGCCAGCAGCCCGAACCCTGACGGGTACGAGCAGTACTTC. This translates into CASSPNPDGYEQYF. This chain links TRBV5-1 with TRBJ2-7; D is unresolved. V dropped 4 bases and J dropped 4 bases, with 15 bases sitting between them. Germline V gene sequence: CDR1 SGHRS, CDR2 YFSETQ. This CDR3 region has 14 residues.

The gene calls are TRBV6-2 or TRBV6-3 and TRBJ2-7; 10 nucleotides line up with TRBD2. This CDR3 spans 13 amino acids. Germline loops: CDR1 MNHEY, CDR2 SVGEGT. V was clipped by 2 bases and J by 8 bases; unmatched bases: 3. CDR3 residues: CASSYGTSAKQYF. Written as DNA, the CDR3 is TGTGCCAGCAGTTACGGGACTAGCGCCAAGCAGTACTTC.

The chain couples TRBV4-3 to TRBJ2-1; 8 nucleotides match TRBD1. CDR3 length: 16 amino acids. The V and J ends lost 2 bases and 1 base, in that order; junction bases with no gene match: 4. The germline CDR1 and CDR2 sequences are LGHNA and YSLEER. DNA of the CDR3: TGCGCCAGCAGCCAACTACGACAGGGGTCCTACAATGAGCAGTTCTTC. It encodes CASSQLRQGSYNEQFF.

Here the CDR3 DNA reads TGTGCCAGCAGCTTGGTGTCCGCGCAGGGTCAGCCCCAGCATTTT. Its translation: CASSLVSAQGQPQHF. The chain has TRBV5-6 and TRBJ1-5; TRBD1 might be the D (5 bases). The germline V gene encodes CDR1 SGHDT and CDR2 YYEEEE. The length of the CDR3 is 15 residues. V dropped 0 bases and J dropped 6 bases, with 13 bases sitting between them. The full variable domain, completed using reference TRBV5-6 and TRBJ1-5, is DAGVTQSPTHLIKTRGQQVTLRCSPKSGHDTVSWYQQALGQGPQFIFQYYEEEERQRGNFPDRFSGHQFPNYSSELNVNALLLGDSALYLCASSLVSAQGQPQHFGDGTRLSIL.

The rearrangement links TRBV2 to TRBJ1-2; D is unclear. This CDR3 region has 12 residues. Germline assignment: CDR1 SNHLY and CDR2 FYNNEI. Trimming removed 8 bases at V and 4 bases at J, with 11 bases between. CDR3: CASLQVPYGYTF. CDR3 DNA: TGTGCCAGCCTTCAGGTTCCCTATGGCTACACCTTC.

The chain joins TRBV19 to TRBJ2-5; TRBD1 is a possible D gene (6 bases). From germline, CDR1 is LNHDA and CDR2 SQIVND (reference sequence). Trimming cost V 4 bases and J 4 bases, with 19 bases left between them. The length of the CDR3 is 16 residues. The CDR3 loop is CASSKGQLSLGETQYF. The DNA of the CDR3 is TGTGCCAGTAGTAAGGGACAACTATCTTTAGGAGAGACCCAGTACTTC.

The V call is TRBV4-3, the J call TRBJ1-2; unclear D gene. Looked up from germline, CDR1 is LGHNA and CDR2 is YSLEER. The CDR3 extends over 14 amino acids. The V end was cut by 4 bases, the J end by 8 bases, with 17 bases between. This CDR3 is CASSRWAFSSGYTF. DNA for the CDR3: TGCGCCAGCAGCCGATGGGCCTTCTCGAGCGGCTACACCTTC.

This clone was counted a single time. V gene TRBV19 combines with J gene TRBJ2-1; the match to TRBD2 covers 14 bases. Germline CDR1 LNHDA, CDR2 SQIVND (reference sequence). The V gene end was trimmed by 6 bases and the J gene end by 8 bases; junction bases not matched to a gene: 9. The CDR3 contains 16 residues. The CDR3 region has the DNA TGTGCCAGTAGCCGGACTAGCGGGAGGCCCGGGGATGAGCAGTTCTTC. Protein: CASSRTSGRPGDEQFF.

This chain links TRBV11-2 with TRBJ2-3, with 10 bases matching TRBD2. This CDR3 is built from 15 residues. CDR1 is SGHAT, CDR2 FQNNGV, per germline. V was clipped by 5 bases and J by 5 bases; unmatched bases: 7. This CDR3 reads CASSPRLAGKDTQYF. The DNA of the CDR3 is TGTGCCAGCAGCCCCCGACTAGCGGGTAAAGATACGCAGTATTTT.

The rearrangement links TRBV7-2 to TRBJ2-4, with D tentatively TRBD1 (6 bases). This CDR3 has 14 amino acids. CDR1 and CDR2 (germline): SGHTA, FQGNSA. V lost 5 bases to trimming and J lost 8 bases, with 16 bases between them. The CDR3 DNA is TGTGCCAGCAGCATAGGACAACAGGGATACATTCAGTACTTC. Amino acid sequence: CASSIGQQGYIQYF.

The J gene is TRBJ2-7, the V gene TRBV18; D is uncertain. Germline V CDR1 and CDR2: KGHSH, LQKENI. The V end lost 2 bases, the J end lost 4 bases, and 9 bases lay between the germline ends. CDR3 length: 13 residues. CDR3 bases: TGTGCCAGCTCACCAACGACACGTTACGAGCAGTACTTC. Protein product: CASSPTTRYEQYF.

There are a few counts of this clone. The chain couples TRBV5-1 to TRBJ2-7; TRBD1 aligns across 7 bases. Per the germline V gene, CDR1 is SGHRS and CDR2 is YFSETQ. Trimming took 0 bases from V and 2 from J; bases not matched to a gene: 5. This CDR3 contains 15 residues. CDR3 in amino acids: CASSLDSGTAYEQYF. The CDR3 nucleotides are TGCGCCAGCAGCTTGGACTCCGGGACAGCCTACGAGCAGTACTTC.

The chain couples TRBV7-9 to TRBJ2-5; D perhaps matches TRBD1 (6 bases). The V end was cut by 5 bases, the J end by 7 bases, with 26 bases between. This CDR3 region has 17 residues. Germline V lookup: CDR1 SEHNR, CDR2 FQNEAQ (reference sequence). The CDR3 nucleotides read TGTGCCAGCAGCCACCCGGACAGTGGGGGAGTAGGGGGGACCCAGTACTTC. It encodes CASSHPDSGGVGGTQYF.

This rearrangement joins TRBV7-2 to TRBJ2-5; D remains unclear. The CDR3 loop spans 14 amino acids. Trimming removed 3 bases at V and 4 bases at J, with 12 bases between. CDR1 SGHTA and CDR2 FQGNSA come from the germline V gene. In nucleotides, the CDR3 is TGTGCCAGCAGCTTTAATCCCCGCGGAGAGACCCAGTACTTC. This translates into CASSFNPRGETQYF.

This clone was seen a few times. V is TRBV6-4 and J is TRBJ2-3, with 11 bases that match TRBD2. CDR3 size: 15 residues. Germline values: CDR1 MRHNA, CDR2 SNTAGT. Unmatched junction bases numbered 3, after V lost 3 bases and J lost 4 bases. The DNA for the CDR3 is TGTGCCAGCAGTGAAGGTAGCGGGGGGGCAGATACGCAGTATTTT. Translated: CASSEGSGGADTQYF.

This clone was seen only once. The genes are TRBV11-2 and TRBJ2-1; TRBD2 matches 11 bases. The V segment lost 5 bases and the J segment 8 bases; nucleotides outside the gene matches: 8. The CDR3 sequence is 15 residues long. The germline gives CDR1 SGHAT, CDR2 FQNNGV. The CDR3 spells CASSLRGSGRDEQFF. The DNA for the CDR3 is TGTGCCAGCAGCCTTCGTGGTAGCGGGAGGGATGAGCAGTTCTTC.

The chain is built from TRBV7-2 and TRBJ1-5, with unresolved D. The CDR3 loop spans 13 amino acids. V was pared by 1 base and J by 6 bases, with 7 bases between. Germline V gene data show CDR1 as SGHTA and CDR2 as FQGNSA. The CDR3, as DNA: TGTGCCAGCAGCTTAGTAGATACTCAGCCCCAGCATTTT. Translated, it gives CASSLVDTQPQHF.

This clone was picked up a small number of times. This rearrangement joins TRBV9 to TRBJ2-1; D is possibly TRBD2 (6 bases). The CDR3 extends over 15 amino acids. The germline V gene encodes CDR1 SGDLS and CDR2 YYNGEE. Trimming pared 4 bases from V and 10 bases from J, leaving 21 bases between. Here the CDR3 reads CASSSSGSTTGEQFF. In DNA form, the CDR3 reads TGTGCCAGCAGCTCTTCCGGGAGTACCACGGGGGAGCAGTTCTTC.

The chain is built from TRBV19 and TRBJ2-7, with 10 bases lining up with TRBD2. Germline V gene data show CDR1 as LNHDA and CDR2 as SQIVND (reference sequence). V dropped 4 bases and J dropped 6; count of bases not matched to a gene: 9. The CDR3 is 15 amino acids. The CDR3 bases are TGTGCCAGTAGTACATTAGCGGGGGGACGCTTCGAGCAGTACTTC. Translating it yields CASSTLAGGRFEQYF.